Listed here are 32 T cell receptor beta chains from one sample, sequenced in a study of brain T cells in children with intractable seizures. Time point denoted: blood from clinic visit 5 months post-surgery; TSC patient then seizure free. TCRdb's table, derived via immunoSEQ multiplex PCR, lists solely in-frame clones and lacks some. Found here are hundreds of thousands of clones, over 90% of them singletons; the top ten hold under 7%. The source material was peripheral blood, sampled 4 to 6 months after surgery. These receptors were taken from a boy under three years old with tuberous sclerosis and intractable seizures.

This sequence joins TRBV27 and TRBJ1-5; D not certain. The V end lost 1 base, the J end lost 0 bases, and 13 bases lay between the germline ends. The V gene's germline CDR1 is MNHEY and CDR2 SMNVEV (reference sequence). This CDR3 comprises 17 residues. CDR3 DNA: TGTGCCAGCAGTTTATTCTCGGTCGTAAATAGCAATCAGCCCCAGCATTTT. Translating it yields CASSLFSVVNSNQPQHF.

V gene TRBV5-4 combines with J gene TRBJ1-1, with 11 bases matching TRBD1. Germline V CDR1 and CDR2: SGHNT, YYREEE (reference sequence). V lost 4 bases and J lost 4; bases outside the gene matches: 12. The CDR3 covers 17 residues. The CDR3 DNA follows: TGTGCCAGCAGCACCCGGACAGGGGGCGCCCCGAGCACTGAAGCTTTCTTT. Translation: CASSTRTGGAPSTEAFF. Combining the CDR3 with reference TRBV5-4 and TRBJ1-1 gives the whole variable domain ETGVTQSPTHLIKTRGQQVTLRCSSQSGHNTVSWYQQALGQGPQFIFQYYREEENGRGNFPPRFSGLQFPNYSSELNVNALELDDSALYLCASSTRTGGAPSTEAFFGQGTRLTVV.

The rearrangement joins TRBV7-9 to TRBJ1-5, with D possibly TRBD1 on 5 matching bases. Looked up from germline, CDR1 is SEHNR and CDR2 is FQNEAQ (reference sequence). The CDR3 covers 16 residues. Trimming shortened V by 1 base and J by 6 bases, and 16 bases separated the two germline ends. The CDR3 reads CASSLEEGAGRQPQHF. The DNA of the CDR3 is TGTGCCAGCAGCTTAGAAGAAGGGGCAGGGCGTCAGCCCCAGCATTTT.

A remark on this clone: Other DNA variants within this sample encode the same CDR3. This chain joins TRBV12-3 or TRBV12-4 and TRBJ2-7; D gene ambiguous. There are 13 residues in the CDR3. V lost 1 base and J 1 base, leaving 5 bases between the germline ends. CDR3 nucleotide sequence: TGTGCCAGCAGTTTAGGTCAGTCCTACGAGCAGTACTTC. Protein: CASSLGQSYEQYF.

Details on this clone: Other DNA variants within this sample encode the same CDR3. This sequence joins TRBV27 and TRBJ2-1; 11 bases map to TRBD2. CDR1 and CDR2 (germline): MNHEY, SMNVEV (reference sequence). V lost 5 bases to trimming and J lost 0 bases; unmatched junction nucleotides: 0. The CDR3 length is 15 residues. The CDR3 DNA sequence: TGTGCCAGCAGTACTAGCGGGAGCTCCTACAATGAGCAGTTCTTC. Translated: CASSTSGSSYNEQFF.

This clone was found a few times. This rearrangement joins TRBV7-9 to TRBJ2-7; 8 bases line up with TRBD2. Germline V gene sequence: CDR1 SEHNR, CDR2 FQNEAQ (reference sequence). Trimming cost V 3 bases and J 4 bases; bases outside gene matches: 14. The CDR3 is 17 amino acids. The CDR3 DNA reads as TGTGCCAGCAGCTTCAGTTCAGCGGTAGCGGGACAATACGAGCAGTACTTC. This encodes CASSFSSAVAGQYEQYF.

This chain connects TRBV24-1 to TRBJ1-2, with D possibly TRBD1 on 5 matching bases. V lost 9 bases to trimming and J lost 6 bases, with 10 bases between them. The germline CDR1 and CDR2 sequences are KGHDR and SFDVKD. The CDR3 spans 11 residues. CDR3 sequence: CATLGGDGYTF. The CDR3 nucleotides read TGTGCCACCTTGGGGGGTGATGGCTACACCTTC.

In DNA form, the CDR3 reads TGTGCCAGCAGCTTAGTCAGGGGCCGCTATAATTCACCCCTCCACTTT. Its translation: CASSLVRGRYNSPLHF. The J gene is TRBJ1-6, the V gene TRBV11-2; weak D call: TRBD1 (6 bases). The CDR3 spans 16 residues. V lost 1 base, J lost 3 bases, and 10 bases lay in between. CDR1 and CDR2 from the germline V gene are SGHAT and FQNNGV.

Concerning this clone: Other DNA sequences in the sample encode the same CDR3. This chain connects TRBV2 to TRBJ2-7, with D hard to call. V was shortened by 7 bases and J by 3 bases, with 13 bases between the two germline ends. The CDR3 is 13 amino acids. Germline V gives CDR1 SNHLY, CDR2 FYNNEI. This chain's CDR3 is CASMWTENYEQYF. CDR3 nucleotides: TGTGCCAGCATGTGGACGGAGAACTACGAGCAGTACTTC.

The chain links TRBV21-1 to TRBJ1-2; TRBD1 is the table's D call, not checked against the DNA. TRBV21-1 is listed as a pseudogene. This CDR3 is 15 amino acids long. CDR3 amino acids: CASSKALGQGEGYTF. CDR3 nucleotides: TGTGCCAGCAGCAAAGCGCTAGGACAGGGGGAAGGCTACACCTTC.

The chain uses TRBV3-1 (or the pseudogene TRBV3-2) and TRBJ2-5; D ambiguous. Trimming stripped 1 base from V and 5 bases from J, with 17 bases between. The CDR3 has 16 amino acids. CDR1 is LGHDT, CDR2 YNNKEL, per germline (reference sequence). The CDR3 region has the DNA TGTGCCAGCAGCCAAGGTCTGGAGACGCTGGGGGAGACCCAGTACTTC. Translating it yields CASSQGLETLGETQYF.

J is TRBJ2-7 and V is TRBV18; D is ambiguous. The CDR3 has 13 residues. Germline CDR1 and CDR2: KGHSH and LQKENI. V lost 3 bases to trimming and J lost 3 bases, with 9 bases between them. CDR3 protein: CASSPGQSYEQYF. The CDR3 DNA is TGTGCCAGCTCACCTGGGCAGAGCTACGAGCAGTACTTC.

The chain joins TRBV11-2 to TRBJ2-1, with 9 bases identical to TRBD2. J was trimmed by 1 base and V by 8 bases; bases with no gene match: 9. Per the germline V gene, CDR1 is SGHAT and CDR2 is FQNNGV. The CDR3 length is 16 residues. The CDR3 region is CASQEGGGVSYNEQFF. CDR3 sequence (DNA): TGTGCCAGCCAAGAGGGCGGGGGGGTGTCCTACAATGAGCAGTTCTTC.

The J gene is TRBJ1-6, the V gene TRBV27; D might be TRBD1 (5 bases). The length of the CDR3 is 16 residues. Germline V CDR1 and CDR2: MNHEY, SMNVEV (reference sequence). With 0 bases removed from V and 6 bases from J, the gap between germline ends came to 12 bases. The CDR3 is CASSLSQGRGNSPLHF. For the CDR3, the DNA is TGTGCCAGCAGTTTATCCCAGGGCCGTGGTAATTCACCCCTCCACTTT.

CDR3 protein: CASSLTGTDTQYF. The CDR3 bases are TGTGCCAGCAGCCTGACCGGGACAGATACGCAGTATTTT. This sequence joins TRBV5-4 and TRBJ2-3; D gene ambiguous. The germline CDR1 and CDR2 sequences are SGHNT and YYREEE (reference sequence). This CDR3 comprises 13 residues. V was cut by 4 bases and J by 3 bases, with 9 bases left in between.

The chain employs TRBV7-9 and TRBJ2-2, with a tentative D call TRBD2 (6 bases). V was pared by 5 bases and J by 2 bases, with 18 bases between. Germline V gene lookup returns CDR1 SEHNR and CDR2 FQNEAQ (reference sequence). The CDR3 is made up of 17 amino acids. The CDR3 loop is CASSRGSGSLNTGELFF. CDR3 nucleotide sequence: TGTGCCAGCAGCCGCGGCAGCGGGTCCCTAAACACCGGGGAGCTGTTTTTT. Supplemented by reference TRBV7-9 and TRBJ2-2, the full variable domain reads DTGVSQNPRHKITKRGQNVTFRCDPISEHNRLYWYRQTLGQGPEFLTYFQNEAQLEKSRLLSDRFSAERPKGSFSTLEIQRTEQGDSAMYLCASSRGSGSLNTGELFFGEGSRLTVL.

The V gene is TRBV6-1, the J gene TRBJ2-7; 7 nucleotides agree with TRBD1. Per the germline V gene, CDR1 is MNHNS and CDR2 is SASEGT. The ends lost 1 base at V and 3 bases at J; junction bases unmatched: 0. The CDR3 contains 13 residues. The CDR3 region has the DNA TGTGCCAGCAGTGAAGGGGACAGCTACGAGCAGTACTTC. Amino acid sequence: CASSEGDSYEQYF.

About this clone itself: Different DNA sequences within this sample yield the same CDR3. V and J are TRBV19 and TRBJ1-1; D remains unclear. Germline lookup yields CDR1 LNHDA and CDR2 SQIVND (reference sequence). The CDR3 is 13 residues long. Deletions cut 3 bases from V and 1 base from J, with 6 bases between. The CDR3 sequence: CASSIQENTEAFF. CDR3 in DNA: TGTGCCAGTAGTATCCAGGAGAACACTGAAGCTTTCTTT.

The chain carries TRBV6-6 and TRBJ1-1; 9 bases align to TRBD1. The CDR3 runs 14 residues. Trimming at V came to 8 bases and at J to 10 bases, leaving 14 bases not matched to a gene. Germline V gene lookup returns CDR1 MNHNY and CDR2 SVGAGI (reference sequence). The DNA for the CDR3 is TGTGCCAGCGGCACAGGGGGCGAATCCTACGGAGCTTTCTTT. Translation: CASGTGGESYGAFF.

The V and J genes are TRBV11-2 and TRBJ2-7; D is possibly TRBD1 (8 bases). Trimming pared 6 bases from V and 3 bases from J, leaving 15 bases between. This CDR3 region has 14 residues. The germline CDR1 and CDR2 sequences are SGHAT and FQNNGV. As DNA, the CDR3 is TGTGCCAGCAGACCTACAGGGGGGGACTACGAGCAGTACTTC. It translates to CASRPTGGDYEQYF.

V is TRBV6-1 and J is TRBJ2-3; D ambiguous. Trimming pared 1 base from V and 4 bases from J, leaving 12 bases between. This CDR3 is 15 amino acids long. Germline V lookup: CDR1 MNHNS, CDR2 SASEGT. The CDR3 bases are TGTGCCAGCAGTGAAGGTATAGGGTCGGCAGATACGCAGTATTTT. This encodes CASSEGIGSADTQYF.

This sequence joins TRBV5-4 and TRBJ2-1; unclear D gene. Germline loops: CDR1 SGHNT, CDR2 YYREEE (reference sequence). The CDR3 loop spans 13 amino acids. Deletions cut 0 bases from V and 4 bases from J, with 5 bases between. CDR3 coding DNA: TGTGCCAGCAGCTTGGCCGTGTACAATGAGCAGTTCTTC. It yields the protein CASSLAVYNEQFF.

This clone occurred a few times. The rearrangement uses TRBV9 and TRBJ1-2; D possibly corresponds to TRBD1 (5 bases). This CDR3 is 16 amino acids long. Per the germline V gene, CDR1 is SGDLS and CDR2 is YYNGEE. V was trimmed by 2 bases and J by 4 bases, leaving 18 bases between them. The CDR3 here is CASSVAMDTDVYGYTF. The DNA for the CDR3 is TGTGCCAGCAGCGTGGCTATGGACACGGACGTCTATGGCTACACCTTC.

CDR3 nucleotide sequence: TGTGCCAGCAGCGACATTGTGGGGTTAGCGGGATGGGAGCAGTACTTC. Its protein is CASSDIVGLAGWEQYF. The chain combines TRBV7-9 with TRBJ2-7; TRBD2 matches at 8 bases. In germline, CDR1 is SEHNR, CDR2 FQNEAQ (reference sequence). V trimming: 5 bases; J trimming: 7 bases; junction bases outside the gene matches: 16. The CDR3 is 16 residues long.

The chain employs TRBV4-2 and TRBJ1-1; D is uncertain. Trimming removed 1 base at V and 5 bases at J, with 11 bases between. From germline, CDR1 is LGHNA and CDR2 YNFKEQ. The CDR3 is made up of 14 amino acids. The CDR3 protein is CASSQVGGRTEAFF. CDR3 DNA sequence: TGTGCCAGCAGCCAAGTCGGTGGGAGGACTGAAGCTTTCTTT.

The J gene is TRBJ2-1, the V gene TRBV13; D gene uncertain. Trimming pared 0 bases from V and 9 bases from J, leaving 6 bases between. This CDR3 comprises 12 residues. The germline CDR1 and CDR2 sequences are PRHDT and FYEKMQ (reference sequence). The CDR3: CASSLGDLEQFF. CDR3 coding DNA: TGTGCCAGCAGCTTAGGAGATCTTGAGCAGTTCTTC.

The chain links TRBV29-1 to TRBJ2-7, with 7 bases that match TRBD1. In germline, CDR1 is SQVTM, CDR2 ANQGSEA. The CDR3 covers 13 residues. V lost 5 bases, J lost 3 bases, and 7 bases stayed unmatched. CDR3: CSVRQGSNYEQYF. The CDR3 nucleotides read TGCAGCGTTAGACAGGGATCAAACTACGAGCAGTACTTC.

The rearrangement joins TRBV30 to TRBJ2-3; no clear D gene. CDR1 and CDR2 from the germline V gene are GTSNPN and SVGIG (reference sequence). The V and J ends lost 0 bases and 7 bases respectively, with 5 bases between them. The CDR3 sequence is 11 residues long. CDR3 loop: CAWSVRYTQYF. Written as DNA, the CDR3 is TGTGCCTGGAGTGTTAGGTATACGCAGTATTTT.

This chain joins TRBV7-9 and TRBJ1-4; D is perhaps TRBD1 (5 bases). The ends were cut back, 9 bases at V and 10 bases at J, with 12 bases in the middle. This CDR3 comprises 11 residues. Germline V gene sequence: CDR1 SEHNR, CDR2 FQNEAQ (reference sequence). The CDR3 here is CASSRGVKLFF. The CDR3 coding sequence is TGTGCCAGTTCGCGGGGCGTAAAACTGTTTTTT.

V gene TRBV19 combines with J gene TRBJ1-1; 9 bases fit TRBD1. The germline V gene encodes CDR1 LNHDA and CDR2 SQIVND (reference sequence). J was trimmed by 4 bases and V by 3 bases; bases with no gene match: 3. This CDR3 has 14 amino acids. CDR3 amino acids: CASSMGTGFTEAFF. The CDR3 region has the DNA TGTGCCAGTAGTATGGGGACAGGGTTCACTGAAGCTTTCTTT.

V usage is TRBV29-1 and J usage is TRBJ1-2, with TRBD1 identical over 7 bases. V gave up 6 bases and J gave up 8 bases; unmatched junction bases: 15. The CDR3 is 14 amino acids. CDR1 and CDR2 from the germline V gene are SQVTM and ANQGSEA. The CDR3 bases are TGCAGCGTCGGGGACAGCTCCGAAAGTAAGGGCTACACCTTC. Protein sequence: CSVGDSSESKGYTF.

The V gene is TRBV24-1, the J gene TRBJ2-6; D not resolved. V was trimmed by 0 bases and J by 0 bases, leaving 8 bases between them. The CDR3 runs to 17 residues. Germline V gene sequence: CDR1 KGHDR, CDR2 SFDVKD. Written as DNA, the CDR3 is TGTGCCACCAGTGATTTGAAAGAGAGCTCTGGGGCCAACGTCCTGACTTTC. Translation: CATSDLKESSGANVLTF.